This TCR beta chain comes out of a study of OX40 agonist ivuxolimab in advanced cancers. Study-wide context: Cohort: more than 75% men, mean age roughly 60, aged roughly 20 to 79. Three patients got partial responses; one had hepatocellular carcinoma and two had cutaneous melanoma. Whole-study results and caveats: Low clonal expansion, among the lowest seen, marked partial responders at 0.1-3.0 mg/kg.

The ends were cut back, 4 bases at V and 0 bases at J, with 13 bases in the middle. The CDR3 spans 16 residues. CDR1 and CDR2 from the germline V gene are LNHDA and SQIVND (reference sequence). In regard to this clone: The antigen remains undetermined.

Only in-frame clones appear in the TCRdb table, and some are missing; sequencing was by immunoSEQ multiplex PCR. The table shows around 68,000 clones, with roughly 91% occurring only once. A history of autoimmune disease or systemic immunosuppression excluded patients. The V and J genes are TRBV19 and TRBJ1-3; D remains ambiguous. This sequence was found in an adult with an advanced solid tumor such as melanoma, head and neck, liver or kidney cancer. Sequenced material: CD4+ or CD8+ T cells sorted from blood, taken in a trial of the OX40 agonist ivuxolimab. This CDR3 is CASSTGQWSSGNTIYF. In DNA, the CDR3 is TGTGCCAGTAGTACGGGCCAGTGGAGCTCTGGAAACACCATATATTTT. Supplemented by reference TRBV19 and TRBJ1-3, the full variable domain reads DGGITQSPKYLFRKEGQNVTLSCEQNLNHDAMYWYRQDPGQGLRLIYYSQIVNDFQKGDIAEGYSVSREKKESFPLTVTSAQKNPTAFYLCASSTGQWSSGNTIYFGEGSWLTVV.